Below are 11 T cell receptor beta chains sequenced from a single sample in a study of cytomegalovirus exposure and HLA in healthy donors. Profiled with immunoSEQ multiplex PCR; TCRdb holds only in-frame clones, not every one. The table has about 140,000 clones, just under 85% seen once. The specimen was PBMCs. Receptors originate from a woman aged 25 to 39 in good health and CMV-seronegative.

This clone has just one count. For the CDR3, the DNA is TGCGCCAGCAGACTCCAGGGACAGGGCCAAGAGACCCAGTACTTC. It encodes CASRLQGQGQETQYF. The gene calls are TRBV5-1 and TRBJ2-5, with TRBD1 identical over 9 bases. Germline V gene sequence: CDR1 SGHRS, CDR2 YFSETQ. This CDR3 region has 15 residues. V was clipped by 5 bases and J by 1 base; unmatched bases: 6.

The chain combines TRBV14 with TRBJ2-3; D perhaps matches TRBD1 (6 bases). The V gene lost 4 bases and the J gene lost 0 bases, with 14 bases spanning the gap. Germline-derived CDR1 and CDR2 are SGHDN and FVKESK. This CDR3 contains 16 residues. The CDR3 coding sequence is TGTGCCAGCAGCCGTCACAGGGATAGTAGCACAGATACGCAGTATTTT. It encodes CASSRHRDSSTDTQYF.

The chain carries TRBV11-1 and TRBJ2-7, with D possibly TRBD1 on 5 matching bases. V was pared by 1 base and J by 4 bases, with 11 bases between. This CDR3 has 14 amino acids. Germline loops: CDR1 SGHAT, CDR2 FQDESV (reference sequence). The CDR3 sequence is CASSLDPGLYEQYF. In nucleotides, the CDR3 is TGTGCCAGCAGCTTAGATCCAGGGTTGTACGAGCAGTACTTC.

V is TRBV6-5 and J is TRBJ1-1; maybe TRBD1 (5 bases). The CDR3 has 14 amino acids. Germline V gene lookup returns CDR1 MNHEY and CDR2 SVGAGI. V was trimmed by 5 bases and J by 5 bases, leaving 15 bases between them. CDR3: CASSRQGTFTEAFF. Written as DNA, the CDR3 is TGTGCCAGCAGTAGGCAGGGAACGTTTACTGAAGCTTTCTTT.

This sequence joins TRBV7-2 and TRBJ2-1; TRBD1 agrees at 10 bases. In germline, CDR1 is SGHTA, CDR2 FQGNSA. V was clipped by 5 bases and J by 2 bases; unmatched bases: 3. The CDR3 sequence is 15 residues long. Here the CDR3 DNA reads TGTGCCAGCAGCCGACAGGGGGCGGCCTACAATGAGCAGTTCTTC. Translated: CASSRQGAAYNEQFF.

The rearrangement joins TRBV14 to TRBJ1-2; 8 bases line up with TRBD1. With V trimmed by 4 bases and J by 8 bases, 15 bases remained unmatched. The CDR3 totals 16 residues. The V gene's germline CDR1 is SGHDN and CDR2 FVKESK. CDR3 in DNA: TGTGCCAGCAGCCCGCGATACGGGACAGGCAATTACGGCTACACCTTC. Protein: CASSPRYGTGNYGYTF. The variable domain in full, with the rest retrieved from reference TRBV14 and TRBJ1-2, is EAGVTQFPSHSVIEKGQTVTLRCDPISGHDNLYWYRRVMGKEIKFLLHFVKESKQDESGMPNNRFLAERTGGTYSTLKVQPAELEDSGVYFCASSPRYGTGNYGYTFGSGTRLTVV.

This chain uses TRBV7-2 with TRBJ1-4, with D tentatively TRBD1 (6 bases). There are 18 residues in the CDR3. Per the germline V gene, CDR1 is SGHTA and CDR2 is FQGNSA. Trimming took 6 bases from V and 0 from J, leaving 20 bases between them. CDR3 sequence (DNA): TGTGCCAGCAGAAGTAGGGACGGGACACCAACAACTAATGAAAAACTGTTTTTT. Amino acid sequence: CASRSRDGTPTTNEKLFF. Variable domain in full (rest from reference TRBV7-2 and TRBJ1-4): GAGVSQSPSNKVTEKGKDVELRCDPISGHTALYWYRQSLGQGLEFLIYFQGNSAPDKSGLPSDRFSAERTGGSVSTLTIQRTQQEDSAVYLCASRSRDGTPTTNEKLFFGSGTQLSVL.

This clone has just a few counts. The V and J genes are TRBV6-6 and TRBJ1-1, with no clear D. Germline values: CDR1 MNHNY, CDR2 SVGAGI (reference sequence). The CDR3 totals 12 residues. The germline V and J ends were trimmed by 0 bases and 6 bases, with 5 bases remaining between them. The CDR3 loop reads CASSYSRAEAFF. CDR3 DNA sequence: TGTGCCAGCAGTTACTCGAGGGCTGAAGCTTTCTTT.

V usage is TRBV19 and J usage is TRBJ1-4; perhaps TRBD1 as D (6 bases). The CDR3 totals 13 residues. The V and J ends lost 4 bases and 11 bases respectively, with 14 bases between them. From germline, CDR1 is LNHDA and CDR2 SQIVND (reference sequence). CDR3 bases: TGTGCCAGTAGTACCCAGGGGACGGCGAAACTGTTTTTT. This gives the protein CASSTQGTAKLFF. Based on the CDR3 plus reference TRBV19 and TRBJ1-4, the full variable domain is DGGITQSPKYLFRKEGQNVTLSCEQNLNHDAMYWYRQDPGQGLRLIYYSQIVNDFQKGDIAEGYSVSREKKESFPLTVTSAQKNPTAFYLCASSTQGTAKLFFGSGTQLSVL.

DNA for the CDR3: TGTGCCTGGAGGAGGGCGCGGACTGAAAAACTGTTTTTT. Its protein is CAWRRARTEKLFF. The chain carries TRBV30 and TRBJ1-4; unclear D gene. Looked up from germline, CDR1 is GTSNPN and CDR2 is SVGIG (reference sequence). Trimming removed 3 bases at V and 7 bases at J, with 12 bases between. The length of the CDR3 is 13 residues.

This clone was observed at least ten times. The gene calls are TRBV9 and TRBJ1-5; D is perhaps TRBD1 (5 bases). The length of the CDR3 is 14 residues. V gave up 2 bases and J gave up 0 bases, with 6 bases separating them. Germline V gene data show CDR1 as SGDLS and CDR2 as YYNGEE. The CDR3 sequence is CASSVDSSNQPQHF. The CDR3 DNA reads as TGTGCCAGCAGCGTCGACAGTAGCAATCAGCCCCAGCATTTT.